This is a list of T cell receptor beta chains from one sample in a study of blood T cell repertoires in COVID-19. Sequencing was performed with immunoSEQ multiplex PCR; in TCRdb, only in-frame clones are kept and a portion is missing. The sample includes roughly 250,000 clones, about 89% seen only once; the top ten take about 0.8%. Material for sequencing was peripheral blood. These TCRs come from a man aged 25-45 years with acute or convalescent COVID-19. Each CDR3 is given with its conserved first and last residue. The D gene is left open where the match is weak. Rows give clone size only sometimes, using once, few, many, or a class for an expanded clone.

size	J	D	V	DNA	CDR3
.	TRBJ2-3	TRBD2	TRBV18	TGTGCCAGCTCACCACGGACTAGTATAACAGATACGCAGTATTTT	CASSPRTSITDTQYF
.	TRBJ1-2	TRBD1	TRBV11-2	TGTGCCAGCAGCATTAACAGGGGAAATGGCTACACCTTC	CASSINRGNGYTF
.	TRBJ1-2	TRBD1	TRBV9	TGTGCCAGCAGCGTAGACGCAGGGGGCAATGGCTACACCTTC	CASSVDAGGNGYTF
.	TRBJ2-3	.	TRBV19	TGTGCCAGTAGTATAGATGGGAGACGGGCAGATACGCAGTATTTT	CASSIDGRRADTQYF
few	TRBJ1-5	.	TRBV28	TGTGCCAGCAGTTCAAACAATCAGCCCCAGCATTTT	CASSSNNQPQHF
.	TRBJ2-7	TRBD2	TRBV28	TGTGCCACCGGGACTAGCGGGAGAATGAGTGACTTC	CATGTSGRMSDF
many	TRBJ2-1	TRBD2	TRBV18	TGTGCCAGCTCATCTCCGGGACTAGTTCTGAATGAGCAGTTCTTC	CASSSPGLVLNEQFF
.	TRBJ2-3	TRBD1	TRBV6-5	TGTGCCAGCAGTTACCAGGGGGCTACAGATACGCAGTATTTT	CASSYQGATDTQYF
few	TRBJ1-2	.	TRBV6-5	TGTGCCAGCAGAACAATTGGGGAGCGCTACACCTTC	CASRTIGERYTF
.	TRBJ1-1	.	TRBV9	TGTGCCAGCAGCGTCCAGAAGTCTGAAGCTTTCTTT	CASSVQKSEAFF
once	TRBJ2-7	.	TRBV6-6	TGTGCCAGCAGGGGGCGGGACAGCTCCTACGAGCAGTACTTC	CASRGRDSSYEQYF
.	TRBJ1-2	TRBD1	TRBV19	TGTGCCAGTAGTTCCGGGACAGGGGGTTATGGCTACACCTTC	CASSSGTGGYGYTF
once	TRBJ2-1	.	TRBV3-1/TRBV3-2	TGTGCCAGCAGCCGTAGGGACTTCAATGAGCAGTTCTTC	CASSRRDFNEQFF
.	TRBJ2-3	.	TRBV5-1	TGCGCCACCGCCGGGGGCGGGAGTCTTTCAGATACGCAGTATTTT	CATAGGGSLSDTQYF
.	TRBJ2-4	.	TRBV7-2	TGTGCCAGCAGCTTACAGGGGCTCAAAAACATTCAGTACTTC	CASSLQGLKNIQYF
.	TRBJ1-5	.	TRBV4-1	TGCGCCAGCAGCTTTACAGGGCTCATCTGGTTGTTTCAGCCCCAGCATTTT	CASSFTGLIWLFQPQHF
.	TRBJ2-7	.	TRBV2	TGTGCCAGCAGTGAAGCGCTCCCCACTCAGCAGTACTTC	CASSEALPTQQYF
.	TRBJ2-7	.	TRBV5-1	TGCGCCAGCAGCTTTTCCCGGGCAGGGGACTACCTTAGCTCCTACGAGCAGTACTTC	CASSFSRAGDYLSSYEQYF
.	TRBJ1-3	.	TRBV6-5	TGTGCCAGCCTTCTGGGGACAGGAAACACCATATATTTT	CASLLGTGNTIYF
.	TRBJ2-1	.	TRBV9	.	CASSVGLPGSMSVQFF
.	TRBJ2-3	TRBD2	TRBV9	TGTGCCAGCAGCACCACGATTAGCGGGGGCCCAGATACGCAGTATTTT	CASSTTISGGPDTQYF